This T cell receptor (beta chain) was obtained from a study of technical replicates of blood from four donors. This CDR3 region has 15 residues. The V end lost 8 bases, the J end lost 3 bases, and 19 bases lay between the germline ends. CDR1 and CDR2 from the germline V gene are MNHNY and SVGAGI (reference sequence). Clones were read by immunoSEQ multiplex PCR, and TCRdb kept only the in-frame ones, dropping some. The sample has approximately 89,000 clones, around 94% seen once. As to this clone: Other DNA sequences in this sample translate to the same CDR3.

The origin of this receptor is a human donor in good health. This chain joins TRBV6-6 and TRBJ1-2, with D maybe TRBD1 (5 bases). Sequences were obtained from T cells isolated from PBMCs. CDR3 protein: CASGRPGGGHYGYTF. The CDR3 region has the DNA TGTGCCAGCGGGAGGCCCGGGGGGGGTCACTATGGCTACACCTTC.